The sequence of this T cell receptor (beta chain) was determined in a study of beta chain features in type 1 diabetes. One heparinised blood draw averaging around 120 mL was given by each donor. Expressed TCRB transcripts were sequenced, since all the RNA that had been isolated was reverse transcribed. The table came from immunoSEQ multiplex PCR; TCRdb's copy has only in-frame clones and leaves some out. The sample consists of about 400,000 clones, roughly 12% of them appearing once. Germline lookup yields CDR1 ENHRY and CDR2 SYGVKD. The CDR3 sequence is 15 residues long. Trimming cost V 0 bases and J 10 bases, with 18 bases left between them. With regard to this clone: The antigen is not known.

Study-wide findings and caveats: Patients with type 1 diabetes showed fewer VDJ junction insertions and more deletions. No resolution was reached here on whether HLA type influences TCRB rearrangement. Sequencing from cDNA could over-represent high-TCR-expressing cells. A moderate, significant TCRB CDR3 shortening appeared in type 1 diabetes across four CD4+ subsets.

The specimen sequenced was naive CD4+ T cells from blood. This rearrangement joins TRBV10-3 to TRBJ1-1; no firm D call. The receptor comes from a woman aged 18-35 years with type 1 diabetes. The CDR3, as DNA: TGTGCCATCAGTGAGTCTATAGGCCAGCGGGGAGCAGCTTTCTTT. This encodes CAISESIGQRGAAFF.